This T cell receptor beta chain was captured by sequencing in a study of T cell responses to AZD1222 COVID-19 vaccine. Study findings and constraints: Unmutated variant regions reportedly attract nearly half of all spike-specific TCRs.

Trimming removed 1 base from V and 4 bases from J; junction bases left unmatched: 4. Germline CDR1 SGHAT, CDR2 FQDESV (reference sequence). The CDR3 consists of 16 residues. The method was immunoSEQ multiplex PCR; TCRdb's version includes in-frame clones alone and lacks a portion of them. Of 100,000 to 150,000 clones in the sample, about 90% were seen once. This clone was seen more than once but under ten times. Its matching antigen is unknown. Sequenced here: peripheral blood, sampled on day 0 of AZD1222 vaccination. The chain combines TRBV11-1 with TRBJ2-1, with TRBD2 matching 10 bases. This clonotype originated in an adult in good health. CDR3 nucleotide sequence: TGTGCCAGCAGCTTAGTGGGACTAGCGCGGTACAATGAGCAGTTCTTC. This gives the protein CASSLVGLARYNEQFF.